This T cell receptor (beta chain) was identified during a study of shared clonotypes between healthy human individuals (dated by TCRdb to the early 2020s). About the investigation overall: The cohort included three men and a couple of women between 18 and 49 years of age. For each donor, CD4 naive and CD4 memory were each run on three plates, CD8 naive on two plates, and CD8 memory on one plate. The study deeply sequenced blood TCR repertoires of about 5 healthy adults to estimate repertoire size and the extent of clonotype sharing between individuals. To increase sequencing depth and limit assay-specific biases, TCR repertoire library preparation and sequencing were carried out by different laboratories using diverse techniques. Between about 0.85 and 8.9 billion PBMCs per donor were obtained by leukapheresis.

Using the deep immunoSEQ assay, TCR CDR3 regions were amplified from genomic DNA by multiplex PCR. Extracted genomic DNA from each cell subset was spread evenly across all wells of several immunoSEQ 96-well plates, with each plate serving as a replicate. For sorted subsets, each replicate PCR was loaded with 150 to 250 ng genomic DNA, equivalent to 30,000 to 35,000 T cell genomes. Purified libraries were measured with a Qubit 3.0 fluorometer, size-checked on a Bioanalyzer 2100, and measured again with the KAPA Library Quantification kit. A separate single-read 150-cycle Illumina NextSeq 550 flow cell was used to sequence each immunoSEQ 96-well plate. Per the authors' processing: Because the immunoSEQ output included only junctional sequences and no quality scores, the filtering could not be the same as the filtering used for full-length reads. To assign V/J genes and CDR3, sequences were annotated using PyIR, a Python wrapper for IgBLAST v1.9, with IMGT germline references. Reads with weak V/J assignments (E-value above 1e-6), missing CDR3, stop codons, out-of-frame junctions, or ambiguous translated residues were removed. V3J clonotypes were defined as sequences sharing an identical inferred V gene, J gene, and CDR3 amino acid sequence. The percentage overlap between two repertoires was calculated by dividing the number of shared unique clonotypes by the size of the smaller repertoire. Richness of each repertoire was evaluated using RTK rarefaction, the Chao1 estimator, and Recon v2.1 estimates of unobserved clonotypes. OLGA was used to compute generation probabilities for all TCRbeta clonotypes that the gDNA method yielded from a few donors. TCRdb took this table from immuneACCESS and kept in-frame rearrangements with V and J called. Such tables lack part of the clones; where checked against another copy, unresolved V genes explain under half of the gap, and the rest is unexplained. That table furnishes V, J and clone size, whereas the DNA furnished D and trimming. The sample includes about 680,000 clones, with around 73% observed a single time. The ten top clones hold more than 1.5% of the sample.

As for this clone: It has no known antigen specificity. No much larger clone is present one base from it, and per-base qualities are unavailable.

The donors were healthy, HIV-negative adults who had no recently reported acute infections or vaccinations. Every donor was a Caucasian adult living in Nashville, Tennessee, USA. CD4+ T cells were enriched through magnetic negative selection, after which naive cells were positively selected on CD45RA and the remaining negative fraction served as the memory subset. Blood was collected by leukapheresis, and PBMCs were isolated by Ficoll-Histopaque density gradient centrifugation and then cryopreserved in liquid nitrogen vapor phase. Analytical flow cytometry was used to check the purity and quantity of every magnetically sorted T cell population. From each sorted fraction, genomic DNA was isolated and quantified by UV absorbance on a Nanodrop 2000c. Broader findings and caveats from the paper: Across several donors, approximately 5% of naive CD4, more than 3% of naive CD8, under 2.5% of memory CD4, and approximately 0.4% of memory CD8 clonotypes were shared. Based on pairwise subsampling, the degree of clonotype sharing among donors was expected to be affected by sequencing depth. Because the study included a small number of donors, the genetic and exposure-history diversity represented was limited. Higher generation probabilities were observed for clonotypes shared by all four sorted-subset donors than for non-shared clonotypes. Incomplete sequencing was indicated by rarefaction of sorted-subset datasets, despite the large sequencing depth. Sampling was restricted to blood, and TCR repertoires in tissue are likely to differ from TCR repertoires in blood. Naive subsets generally had larger estimated clonotype richness than memory subsets did.

The germline V end is reduced by 1 base and the J end by 0 bases; junction bases left unmatched: 12. Reading from cysteine to phenylalanine, the CDR3 counts 19 amino acids. Just the 57-base CDR3 DNA is kept, in frame starting at base 1. As encoded in the germline V gene (reference sequence), CDR1 is SGHNT while CDR2 is YYREEE. Input material: memory CD4+ T cells sorted from blood. In the paper's terms, the cell subset or site label means: CD45RA-negative fraction. This TCR came from a young woman in good health. The chain is made from TRBV5-4 and TRBJ2-3, and TRBD2 aligns with 9 junction nucleotides. The CDR3 region reads CASSLYGLAGPRSTDTQYF. The DNA reads TGTGCCAGCAGCTTGTATGGTCTAGCGGGACCTAGAAGCACAGATACGCAGTATTTT.